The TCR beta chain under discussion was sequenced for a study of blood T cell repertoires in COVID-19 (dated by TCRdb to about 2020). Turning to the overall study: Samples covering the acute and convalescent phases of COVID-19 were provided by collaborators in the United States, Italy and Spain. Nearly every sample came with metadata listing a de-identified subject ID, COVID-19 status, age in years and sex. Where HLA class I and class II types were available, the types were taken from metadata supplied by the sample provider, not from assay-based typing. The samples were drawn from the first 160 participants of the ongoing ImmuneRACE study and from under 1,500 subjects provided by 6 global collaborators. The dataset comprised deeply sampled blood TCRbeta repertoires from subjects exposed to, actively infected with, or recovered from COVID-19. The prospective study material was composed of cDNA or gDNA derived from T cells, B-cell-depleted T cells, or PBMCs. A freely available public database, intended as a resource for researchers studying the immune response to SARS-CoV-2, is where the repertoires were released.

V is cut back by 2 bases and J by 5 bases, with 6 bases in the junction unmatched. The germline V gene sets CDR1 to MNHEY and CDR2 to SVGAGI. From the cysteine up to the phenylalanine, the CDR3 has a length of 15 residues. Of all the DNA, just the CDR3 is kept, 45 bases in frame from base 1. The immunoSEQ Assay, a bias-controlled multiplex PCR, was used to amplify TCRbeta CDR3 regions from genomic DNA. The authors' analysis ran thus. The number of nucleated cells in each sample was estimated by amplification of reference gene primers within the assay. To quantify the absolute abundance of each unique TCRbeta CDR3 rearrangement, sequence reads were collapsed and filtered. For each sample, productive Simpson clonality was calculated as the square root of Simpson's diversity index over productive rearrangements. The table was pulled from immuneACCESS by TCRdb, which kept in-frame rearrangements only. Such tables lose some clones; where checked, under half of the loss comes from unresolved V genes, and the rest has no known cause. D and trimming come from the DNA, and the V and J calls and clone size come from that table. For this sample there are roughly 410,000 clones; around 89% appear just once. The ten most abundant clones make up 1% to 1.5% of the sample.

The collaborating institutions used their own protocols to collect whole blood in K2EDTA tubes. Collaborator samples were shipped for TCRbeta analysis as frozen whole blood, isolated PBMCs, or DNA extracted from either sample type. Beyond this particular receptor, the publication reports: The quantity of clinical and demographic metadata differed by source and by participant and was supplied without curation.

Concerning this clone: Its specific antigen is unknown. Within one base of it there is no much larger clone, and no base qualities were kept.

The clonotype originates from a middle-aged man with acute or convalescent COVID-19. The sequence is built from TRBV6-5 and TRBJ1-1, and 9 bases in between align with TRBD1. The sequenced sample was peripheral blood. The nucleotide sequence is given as TGTGCCAGCAGTTACCACGACAGGGGGGGAACTGAAGCTTTCTTT. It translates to CASSYHDRGGTEAFF.